Each of the 4 T cell receptor beta chains below was sequenced from the same sample in a study of blood T cell repertoires in COVID-19 (dated by TCRdb to the early 2020s). The library was obtained by the immunoSEQ multiplex PCR assay. The table comes from immuneACCESS by way of TCRdb, which keeps in-frame sequences with V and J called. Part of the clones is missing from these tables; in studies checked, under half for an unresolved V gene and the rest for unknown reasons. This sample comprises 65,000 to 85,000 clones, more than 75% of them detected only once. The biggest ten clones account for about a tenth of the sample. The specimen was peripheral blood. Receptor source: a woman between 18 and 29 years old with acute or convalescent COVID-19.

V is TRBV15 and J is TRBJ1-1; no reliable D call. The V and J ends lost 7 bases and 1 base respectively, with 13 bases between them. Germline CDR1 and CDR2: LNHNV and YYDKDF (reference sequence). The CDR3 loop spans 14 amino acids. CDR3 loop: CATTAPDKNTEAFF. The CDR3 nucleotides are TGTGCCACCACCGCACCAGACAAGAACACTGAAGCTTTCTTT.

This clone was seen a handful of times. This chain uses TRBV5-1 with TRBJ1-5, with TRBD1 matching over 8 bases. CDR1 is SGHRS and CDR2 is YFSETQ in the germline V gene. The CDR3 consists of 15 residues. V trimming: 3 bases; J trimming: 5 bases; junction bases outside the gene matches: 7. Here the CDR3 reads CASSSDRVGDQPQHF. CDR3 coding DNA: TGCGCCAGCAGCTCGGACAGGGTCGGCGATCAGCCCCAGCATTTT.

The chain is built from TRBV27 and TRBJ2-7; 8 bases fit TRBD1. The CDR3 spans 13 residues. Germline V lookup: CDR1 MNHEY, CDR2 SMNVEV (reference sequence). V lost 4 bases, J lost 1 base, and 0 bases stayed unmatched. CDR3 loop: CASSYRGSYEQYF. For the CDR3, the DNA is TGTGCCAGCAGTTACAGGGGGTCCTACGAGCAGTACTTC.

The chain uses TRBV6-5 and TRBJ1-1; D unresolved. With 6 bases removed from V and 5 bases from J, the gap between germline ends came to 10 bases. Germline loops: CDR1 MNHEY, CDR2 SVGAGI. The CDR3 consists of 12 residues. The CDR3 sequence is CASRPLETEAFF. The CDR3 nucleotides read TGTGCCAGCAGGCCCCTGGAGACTGAAGCTTTCTTT.